Listed here is a single T cell receptor beta chain. This record comes from a study of T cell responses to AZD1222 COVID-19 vaccine. Here immunoSEQ multiplex PCR was the method, and the copy in TCRdb shows in-frame clones only, minus some. The sample has roughly 140,000 clones; around 89% are singletons. Germline CDR1 is SGHTA and CDR2 is FQGNSA. The V and J ends lost 1 base and 5 bases, in that order; junction bases with no gene match: 9. This CDR3 region has 16 residues. The material was peripheral blood, obtained 28 days after the second AZD1222 dose. The chain joins TRBV7-2 to TRBJ2-5; 8 bases map to TRBD1. The sequence was collected from an adult who received the AZD1222 COVID-19 vaccine. CDR3 protein: CASSLVDRGRGETQYF. CDR3 sequence (DNA): TGTGCCAGCAGCTTAGTAGACAGGGGTAGGGGGGAGACCCAGTACTTC.